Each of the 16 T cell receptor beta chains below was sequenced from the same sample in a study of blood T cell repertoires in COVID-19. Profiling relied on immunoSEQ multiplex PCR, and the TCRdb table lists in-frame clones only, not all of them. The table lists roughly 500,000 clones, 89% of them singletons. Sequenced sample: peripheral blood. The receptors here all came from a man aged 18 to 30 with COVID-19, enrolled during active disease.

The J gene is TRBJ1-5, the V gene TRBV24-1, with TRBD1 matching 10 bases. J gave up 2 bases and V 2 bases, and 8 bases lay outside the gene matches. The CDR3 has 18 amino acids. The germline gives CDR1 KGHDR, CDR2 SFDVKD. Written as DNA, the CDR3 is TGTGCCACCAGTGATTCCAAGGACAGGGGGATGGGCAATCAGCCCCAGCATTTT. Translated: CATSDSKDRGMGNQPQHF.

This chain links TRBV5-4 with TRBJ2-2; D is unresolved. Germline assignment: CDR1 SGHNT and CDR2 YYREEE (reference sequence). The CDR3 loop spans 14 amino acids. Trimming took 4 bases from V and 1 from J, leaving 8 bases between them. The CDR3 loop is CASSPGVNTGELFF. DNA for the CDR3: TGTGCCAGCAGCCCAGGTGTGAACACCGGGGAGCTGTTTTTT.

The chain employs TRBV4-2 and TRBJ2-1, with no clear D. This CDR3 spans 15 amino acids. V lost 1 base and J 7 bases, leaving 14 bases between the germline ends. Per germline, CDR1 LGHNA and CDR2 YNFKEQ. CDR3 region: CASSQASSPLNEQFF. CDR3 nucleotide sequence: TGTGCCAGCAGCCAAGCTTCTTCCCCTCTTAATGAGCAGTTCTTC.

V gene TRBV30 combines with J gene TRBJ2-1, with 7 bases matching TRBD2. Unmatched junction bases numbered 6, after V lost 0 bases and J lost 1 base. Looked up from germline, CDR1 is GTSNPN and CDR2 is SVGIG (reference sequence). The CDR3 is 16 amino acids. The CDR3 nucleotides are TGTGCCTGGAGTGTACTGGGAGGGGTATCCTACAATGAGCAGTTCTTC. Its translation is CAWSVLGGVSYNEQFF.

CDR3 protein: CASSSWGAGGLSEQFF. The CDR3, as DNA: TGTGCCAGCAGTTCCTGGGGAGCGGGGGGGCTTAGTGAGCAGTTCTTC. J is TRBJ2-1 and V is TRBV7-6; the match to TRBD2 covers 10 bases. In germline, CDR1 is SGHVS, CDR2 FNYEAQ. Trimming at V came to 6 bases and at J to 9 bases, leaving 14 bases not matched to a gene. This CDR3 contains 16 residues.

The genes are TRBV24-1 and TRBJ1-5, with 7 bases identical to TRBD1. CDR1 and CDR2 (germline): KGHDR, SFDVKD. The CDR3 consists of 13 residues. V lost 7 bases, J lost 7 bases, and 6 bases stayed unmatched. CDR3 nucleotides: TGTGCCACCAGCGACAGGGACGACCAGCCCCAGCATTTT. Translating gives CATSDRDDQPQHF.

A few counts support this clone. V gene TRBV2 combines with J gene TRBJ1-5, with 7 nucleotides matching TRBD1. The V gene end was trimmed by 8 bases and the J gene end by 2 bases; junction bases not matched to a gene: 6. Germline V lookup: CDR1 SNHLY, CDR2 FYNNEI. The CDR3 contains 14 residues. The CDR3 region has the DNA TGTGCCAGCGGAGGGGGCGTTGGCAATCAGCCCCAGCATTTT. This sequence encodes CASGGGVGNQPQHF. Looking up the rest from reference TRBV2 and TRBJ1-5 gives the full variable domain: EPEVTQTPSHQVTQMGQEVILRCVPISNHLYFYWYRQILGQKVEFLVSFYNNEISEKSEIFDDQFSVERPDGSNFTLKIRSTKLEDSAMYFCASGGGVGNQPQHFGDGTRLSIL.

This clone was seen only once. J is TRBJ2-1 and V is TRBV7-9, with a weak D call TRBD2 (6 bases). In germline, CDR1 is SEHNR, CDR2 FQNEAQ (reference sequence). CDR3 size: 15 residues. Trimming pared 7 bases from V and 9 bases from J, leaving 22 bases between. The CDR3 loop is CASNPVGGRVGEQFF. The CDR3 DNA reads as TGTGCCAGCAACCCAGTTGGAGGGCGGGTTGGTGAGCAGTTCTTC.

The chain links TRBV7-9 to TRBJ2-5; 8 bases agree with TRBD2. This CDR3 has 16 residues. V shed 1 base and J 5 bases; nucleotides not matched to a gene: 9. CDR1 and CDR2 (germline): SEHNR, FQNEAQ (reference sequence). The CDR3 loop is CASSLGFGGEVETQYF. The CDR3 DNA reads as TGTGCCAGCAGCTTAGGATTCGGGGGGGAGGTTGAGACCCAGTACTTC.

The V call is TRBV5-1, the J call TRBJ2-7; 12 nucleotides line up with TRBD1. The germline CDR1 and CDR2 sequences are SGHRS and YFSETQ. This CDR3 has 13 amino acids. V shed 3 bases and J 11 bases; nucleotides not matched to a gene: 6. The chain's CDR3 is CASSSGTGGFEYF. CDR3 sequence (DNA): TGCGCCAGCAGCTCCGGGACAGGGGGCTTTGAGTACTTC.

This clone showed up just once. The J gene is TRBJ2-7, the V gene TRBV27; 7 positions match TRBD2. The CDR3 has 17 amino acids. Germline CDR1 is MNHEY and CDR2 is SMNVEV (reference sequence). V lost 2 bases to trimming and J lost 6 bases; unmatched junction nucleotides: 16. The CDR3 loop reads CASSLASIGGLTGEQYF. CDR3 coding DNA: TGTGCCAGCAGTTTAGCCTCTATCGGGGGGTTAACGGGCGAGCAGTACTTC.

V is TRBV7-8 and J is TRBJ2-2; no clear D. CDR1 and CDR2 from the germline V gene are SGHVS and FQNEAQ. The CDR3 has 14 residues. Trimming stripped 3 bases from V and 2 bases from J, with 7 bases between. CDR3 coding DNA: TGTGCCAGCAGCTTGCCAGTAAACACCGGGGAGCTGTTTTTT. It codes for CASSLPVNTGELFF. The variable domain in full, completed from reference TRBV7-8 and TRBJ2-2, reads GAGVSQSPRYKVAKRGQDVALRCDPISGHVSLFWYQQALGQGPEFLTYFQNEAQLDKSGLPSDRFFAERPEGSVSTLKIQRTQQEDSAVYLCASSLPVNTGELFFGEGSRLTVL.

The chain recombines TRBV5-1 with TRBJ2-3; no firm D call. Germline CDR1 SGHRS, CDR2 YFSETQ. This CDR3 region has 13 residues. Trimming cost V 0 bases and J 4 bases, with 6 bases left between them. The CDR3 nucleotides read TGCGCCAGCAGCTTGGACGCAGCAGATACGCAGTATTTT. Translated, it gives CASSLDAADTQYF. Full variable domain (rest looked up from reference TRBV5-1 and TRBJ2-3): KAGVTQTPRYLIKTRGQQVTLSCSPISGHRSVSWYQQTPGQGLQFLFEYFSETQRNKGNFPGRFSGRQFSNSRSEMNVSTLELGDSALYLCASSLDAADTQYFGPGTRLTVL.

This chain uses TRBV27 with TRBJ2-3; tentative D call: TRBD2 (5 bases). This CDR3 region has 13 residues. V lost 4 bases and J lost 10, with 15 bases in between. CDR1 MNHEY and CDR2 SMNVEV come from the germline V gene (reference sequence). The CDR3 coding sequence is TGTGCCAGCAGTTCTCTGGACTGGAACGCGCAGTATTTT. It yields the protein CASSSLDWNAQYF.

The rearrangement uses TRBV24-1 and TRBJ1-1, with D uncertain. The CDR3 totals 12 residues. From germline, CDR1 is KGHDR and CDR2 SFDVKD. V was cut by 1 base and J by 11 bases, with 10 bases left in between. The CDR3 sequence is CATSDLRGSAFF. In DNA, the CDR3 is TGTGCCACCAGTGATTTACGAGGCAGCGCTTTCTTT.

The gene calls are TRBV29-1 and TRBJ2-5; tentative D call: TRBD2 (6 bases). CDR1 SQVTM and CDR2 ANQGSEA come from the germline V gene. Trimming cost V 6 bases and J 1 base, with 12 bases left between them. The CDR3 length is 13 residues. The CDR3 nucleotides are TGCAGCGTGGCAGGGAGGACCCAAGAGACCCAGTACTTC. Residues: CSVAGRTQETQYF.